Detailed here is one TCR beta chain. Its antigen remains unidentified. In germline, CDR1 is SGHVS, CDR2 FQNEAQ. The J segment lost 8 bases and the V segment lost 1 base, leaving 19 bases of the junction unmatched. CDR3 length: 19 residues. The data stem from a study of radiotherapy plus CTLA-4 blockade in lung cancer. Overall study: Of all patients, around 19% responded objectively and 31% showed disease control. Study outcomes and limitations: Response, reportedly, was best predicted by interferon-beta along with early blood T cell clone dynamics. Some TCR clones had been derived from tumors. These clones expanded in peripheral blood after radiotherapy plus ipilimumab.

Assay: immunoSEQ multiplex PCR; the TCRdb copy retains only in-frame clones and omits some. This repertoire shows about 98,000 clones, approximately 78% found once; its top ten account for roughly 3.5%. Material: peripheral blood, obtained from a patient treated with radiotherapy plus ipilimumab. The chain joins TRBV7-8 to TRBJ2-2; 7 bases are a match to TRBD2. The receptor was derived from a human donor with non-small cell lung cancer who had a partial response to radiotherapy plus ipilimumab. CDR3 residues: CASSLEGRGISLRKGELFF. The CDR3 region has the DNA TGTGCCAGCAGCTTAGAGGGGAGGGGTATATCCCTCAGGAAGGGGGAGCTGTTTTTT. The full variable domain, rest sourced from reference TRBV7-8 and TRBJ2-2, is GAGVSQSPRYKVAKRGQDVALRCDPISGHVSLFWYQQALGQGPEFLTYFQNEAQLDKSGLPSDRFFAERPEGSVSTLKIQRTQQEDSAVYLCASSLEGRGISLRKGELFFGEGSRLTVL.